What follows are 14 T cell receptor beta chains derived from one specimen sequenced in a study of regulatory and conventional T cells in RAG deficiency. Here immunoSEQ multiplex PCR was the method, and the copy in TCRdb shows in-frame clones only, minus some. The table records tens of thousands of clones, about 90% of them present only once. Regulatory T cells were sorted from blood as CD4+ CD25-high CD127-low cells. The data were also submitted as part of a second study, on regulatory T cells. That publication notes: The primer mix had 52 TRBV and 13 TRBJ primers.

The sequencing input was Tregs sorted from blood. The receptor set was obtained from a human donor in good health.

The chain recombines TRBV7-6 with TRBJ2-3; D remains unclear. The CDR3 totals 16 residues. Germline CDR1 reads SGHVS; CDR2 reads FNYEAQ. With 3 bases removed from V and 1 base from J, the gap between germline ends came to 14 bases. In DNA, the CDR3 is TGTGCCAGCAGCTTGTATGGTCGTTCTGGCACAGATACGCAGTATTTT. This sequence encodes CASSLYGRSGTDTQYF.

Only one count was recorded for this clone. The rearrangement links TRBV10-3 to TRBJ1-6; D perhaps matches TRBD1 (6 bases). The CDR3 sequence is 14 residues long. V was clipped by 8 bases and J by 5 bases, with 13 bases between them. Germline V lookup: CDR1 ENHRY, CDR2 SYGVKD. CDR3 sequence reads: CAIGVAGDNSPLHF. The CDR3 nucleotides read TGTGCCATCGGTGTCGCAGGGGATAATTCACCCCTCCACTTT.

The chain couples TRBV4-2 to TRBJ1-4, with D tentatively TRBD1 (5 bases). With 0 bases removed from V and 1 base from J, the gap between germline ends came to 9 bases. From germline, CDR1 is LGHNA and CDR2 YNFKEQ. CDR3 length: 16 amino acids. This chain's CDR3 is CASSQEQVRTNEKLFF. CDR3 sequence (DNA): TGTGCCAGCAGCCAAGAACAGGTCCGAACTAATGAAAAACTGTTTTTT.

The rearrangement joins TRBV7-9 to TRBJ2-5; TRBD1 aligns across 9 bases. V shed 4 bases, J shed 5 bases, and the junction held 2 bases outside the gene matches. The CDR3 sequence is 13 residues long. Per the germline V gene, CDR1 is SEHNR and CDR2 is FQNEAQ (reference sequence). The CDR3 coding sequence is TGTGCCAGCAGCTCGACAGGGGGGGAGACCCAGTACTTC. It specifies CASSSTGGETQYF.

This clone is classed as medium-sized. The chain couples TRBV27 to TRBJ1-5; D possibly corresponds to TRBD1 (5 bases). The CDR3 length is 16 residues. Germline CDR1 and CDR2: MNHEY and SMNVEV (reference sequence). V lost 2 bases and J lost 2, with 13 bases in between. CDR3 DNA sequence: TGTGCCAGCAGTTTAATAGGGTGGGGGGGCAATCAGCCCCAGCATTTT. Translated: CASSLIGWGGNQPQHF.

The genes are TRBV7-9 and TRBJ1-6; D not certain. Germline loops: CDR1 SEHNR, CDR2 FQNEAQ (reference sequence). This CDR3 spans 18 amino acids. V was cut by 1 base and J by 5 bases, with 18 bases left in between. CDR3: CASSLGGLGSFHNSPLHF. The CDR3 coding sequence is TGTGCCAGCAGCTTAGGTGGTCTGGGATCATTCCATAATTCACCCCTCCACTTT.

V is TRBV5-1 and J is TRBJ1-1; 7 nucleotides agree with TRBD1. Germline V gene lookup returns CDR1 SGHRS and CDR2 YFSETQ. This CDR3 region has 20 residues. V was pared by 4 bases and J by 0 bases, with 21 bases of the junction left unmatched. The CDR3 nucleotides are TGCGCCAGCAGCCTCCCAGTTCGGACAGGCCCCACTACGATGAACACTGAAGCTTTCTTT. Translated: CASSLPVRTGPTTMNTEAFF.

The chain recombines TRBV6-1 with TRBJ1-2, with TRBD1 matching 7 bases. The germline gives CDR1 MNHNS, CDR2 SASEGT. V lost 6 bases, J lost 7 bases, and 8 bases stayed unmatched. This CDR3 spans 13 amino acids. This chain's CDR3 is CASSRTGPLGYTF. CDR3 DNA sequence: TGTGCCAGCAGCCGGACAGGCCCACTTGGCTACACCTTC.

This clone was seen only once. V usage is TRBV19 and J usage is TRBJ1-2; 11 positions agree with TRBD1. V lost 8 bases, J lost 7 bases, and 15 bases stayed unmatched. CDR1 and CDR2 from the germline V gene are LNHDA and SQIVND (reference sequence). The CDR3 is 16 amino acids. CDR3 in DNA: TGTGCCAGTTTATCACGTCCGGGACAGGGGGTCCGTGGCTACACCTTC. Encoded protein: CASLSRPGQGVRGYTF.

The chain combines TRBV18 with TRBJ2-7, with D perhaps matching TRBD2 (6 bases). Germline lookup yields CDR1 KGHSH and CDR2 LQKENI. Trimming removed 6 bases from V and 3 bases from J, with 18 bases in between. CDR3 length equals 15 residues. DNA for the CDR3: TGTGCCAGCTCCCTCTATGGAGGGGCCAACTACGAGCAGTACTTC. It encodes CASSLYGGANYEQYF.

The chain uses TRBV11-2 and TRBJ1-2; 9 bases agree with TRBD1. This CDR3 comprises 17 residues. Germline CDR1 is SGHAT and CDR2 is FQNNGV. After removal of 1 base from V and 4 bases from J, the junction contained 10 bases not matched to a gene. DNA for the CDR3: TGTGCCAGCAGCTTAGTTCCCTGGACAGGGGAGCCCTATGGCTACACCTTC. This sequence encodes CASSLVPWTGEPYGYTF.

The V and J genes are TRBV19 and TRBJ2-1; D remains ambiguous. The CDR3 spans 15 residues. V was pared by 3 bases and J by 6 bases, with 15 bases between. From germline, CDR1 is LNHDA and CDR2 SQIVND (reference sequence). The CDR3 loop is CASSISLRLSNEQFF. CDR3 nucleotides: TGTGCCAGTAGTATCTCCCTGAGGCTGAGCAATGAGCAGTTCTTC.

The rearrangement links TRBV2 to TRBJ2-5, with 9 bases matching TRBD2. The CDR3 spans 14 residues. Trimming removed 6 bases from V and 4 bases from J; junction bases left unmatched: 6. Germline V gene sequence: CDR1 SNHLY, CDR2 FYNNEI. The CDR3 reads CASSRGRVPETQYF. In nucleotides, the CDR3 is TGTGCCAGCAGCCGCGGGAGGGTCCCAGAGACCCAGTACTTC.

CDR3 residues: CASSFSSDYEQYF. CDR3 DNA: TGTGCCAGCAGTTTCAGTAGCGATTACGAGCAGTACTTC. The chain joins TRBV6-6 to TRBJ2-7; D perhaps matches TRBD2 (5 bases). Germline loops: CDR1 MNHNY, CDR2 SVGAGI (reference sequence). The CDR3 length is 13 residues. Trimming cost V 4 bases and J 4 bases, with 11 bases left between them.